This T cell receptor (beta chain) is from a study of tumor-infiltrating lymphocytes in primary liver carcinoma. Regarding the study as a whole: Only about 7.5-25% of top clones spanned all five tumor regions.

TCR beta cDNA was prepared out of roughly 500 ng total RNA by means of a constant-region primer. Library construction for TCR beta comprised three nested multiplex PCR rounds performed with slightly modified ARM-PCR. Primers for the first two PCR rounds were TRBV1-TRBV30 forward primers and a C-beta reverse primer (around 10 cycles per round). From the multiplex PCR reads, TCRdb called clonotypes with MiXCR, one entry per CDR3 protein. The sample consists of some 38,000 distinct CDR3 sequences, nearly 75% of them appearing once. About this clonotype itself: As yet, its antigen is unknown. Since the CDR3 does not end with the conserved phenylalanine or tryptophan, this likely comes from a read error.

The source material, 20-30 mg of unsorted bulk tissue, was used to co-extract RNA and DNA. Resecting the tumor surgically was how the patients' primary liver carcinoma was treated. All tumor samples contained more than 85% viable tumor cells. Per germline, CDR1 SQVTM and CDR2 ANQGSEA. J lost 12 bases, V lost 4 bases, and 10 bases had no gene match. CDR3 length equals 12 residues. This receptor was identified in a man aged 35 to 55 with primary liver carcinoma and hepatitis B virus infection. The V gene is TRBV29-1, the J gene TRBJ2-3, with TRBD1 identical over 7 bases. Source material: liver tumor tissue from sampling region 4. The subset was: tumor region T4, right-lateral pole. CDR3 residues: CSVGVKGATQYL. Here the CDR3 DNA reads TGCAGCGTTGGTGTCAAGGGGGCTACACAGTATTTG.